This T cell receptor beta chain was captured in a study of OX40 agonist ivuxolimab in advanced cancers. Study as a whole: In three patients, partial responses were observed, one with hepatocellular carcinoma and two with cutaneous melanoma.

This CDR3 is 13 amino acids long. Between the trimmed V and J ends, which lost 7 bases and 1 base, there was a span of 10 bases. CDR1 and CDR2 from the germline V gene are SNHLY and FYNNEI. Clones were sequenced by immunoSEQ multiplex PCR, and TCRdb holds only the in-frame ones, with some missing. The sample records approximately 51,000 clones, around 77% being singletons. For this clone: The same CDR3 arises from other DNA sequences in this sample as well.

Specimen: CD4+ or CD8+ T cells sorted from blood, collected in a trial of the OX40 agonist ivuxolimab. V is TRBV2 and J is TRBJ1-2; tentatively, D is TRBD1 (5 bases). This clonotype was sampled from an adult with an advanced solid tumor such as melanoma, head and neck, liver or kidney cancer. The CDR3 reads CASTPDSNYGYTF. As DNA, the CDR3 is TGTGCCAGCACACCCGACAGTAACTATGGCTACACCTTC.